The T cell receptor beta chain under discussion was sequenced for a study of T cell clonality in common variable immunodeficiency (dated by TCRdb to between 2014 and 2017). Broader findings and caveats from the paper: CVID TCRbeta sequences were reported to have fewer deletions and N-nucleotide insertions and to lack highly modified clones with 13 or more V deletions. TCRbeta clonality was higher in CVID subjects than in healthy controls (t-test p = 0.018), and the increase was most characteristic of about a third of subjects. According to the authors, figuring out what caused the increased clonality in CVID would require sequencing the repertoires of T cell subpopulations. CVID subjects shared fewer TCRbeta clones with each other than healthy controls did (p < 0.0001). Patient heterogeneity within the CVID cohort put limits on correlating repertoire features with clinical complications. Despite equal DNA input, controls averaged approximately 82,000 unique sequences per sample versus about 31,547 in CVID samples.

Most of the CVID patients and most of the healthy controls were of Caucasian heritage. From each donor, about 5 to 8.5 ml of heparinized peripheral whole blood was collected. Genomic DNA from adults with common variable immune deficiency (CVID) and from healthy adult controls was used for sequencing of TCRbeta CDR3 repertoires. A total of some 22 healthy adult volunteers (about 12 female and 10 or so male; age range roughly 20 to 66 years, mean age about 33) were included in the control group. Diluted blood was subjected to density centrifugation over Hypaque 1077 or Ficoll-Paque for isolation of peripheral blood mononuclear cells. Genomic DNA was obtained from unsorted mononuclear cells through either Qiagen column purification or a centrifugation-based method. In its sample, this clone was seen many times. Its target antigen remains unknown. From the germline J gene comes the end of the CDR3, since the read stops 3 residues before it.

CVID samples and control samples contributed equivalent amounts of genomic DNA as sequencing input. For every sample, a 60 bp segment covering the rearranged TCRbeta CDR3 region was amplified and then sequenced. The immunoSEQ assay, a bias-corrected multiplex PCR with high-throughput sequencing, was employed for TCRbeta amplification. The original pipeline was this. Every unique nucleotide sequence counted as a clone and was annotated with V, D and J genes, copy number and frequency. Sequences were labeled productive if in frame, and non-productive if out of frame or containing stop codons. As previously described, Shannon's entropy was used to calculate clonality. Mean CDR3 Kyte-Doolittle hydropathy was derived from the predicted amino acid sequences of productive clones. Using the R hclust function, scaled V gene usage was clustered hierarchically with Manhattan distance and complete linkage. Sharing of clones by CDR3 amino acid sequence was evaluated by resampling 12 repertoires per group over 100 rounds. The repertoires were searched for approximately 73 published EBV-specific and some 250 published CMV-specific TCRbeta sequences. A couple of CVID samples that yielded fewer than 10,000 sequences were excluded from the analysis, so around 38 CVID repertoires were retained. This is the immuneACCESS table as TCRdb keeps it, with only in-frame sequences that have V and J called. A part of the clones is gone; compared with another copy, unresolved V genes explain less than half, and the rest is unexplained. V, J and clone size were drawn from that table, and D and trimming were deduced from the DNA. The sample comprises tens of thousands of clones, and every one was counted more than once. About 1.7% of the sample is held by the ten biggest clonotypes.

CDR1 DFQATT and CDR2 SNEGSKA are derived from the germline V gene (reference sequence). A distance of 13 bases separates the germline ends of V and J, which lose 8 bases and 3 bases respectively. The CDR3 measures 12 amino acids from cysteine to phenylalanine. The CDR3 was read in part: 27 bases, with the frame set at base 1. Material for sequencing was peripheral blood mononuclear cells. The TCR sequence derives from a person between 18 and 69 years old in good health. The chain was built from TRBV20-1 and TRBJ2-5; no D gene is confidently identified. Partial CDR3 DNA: TGCAGTCGCGGAACGTCGGAAGAGACC. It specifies CSRGTSEET. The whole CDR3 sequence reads CSRGTSEETQYF.